One sample yielded the 2 T cell receptor beta chains listed below, sequenced in a study of shared T cell receptors in the human thymus. Some clones are missing from TCRdb's copy, which holds only in-frame ones; the method was immunoSEQ multiplex PCR. In the table there are more than 550,000 clones, 75% to 90% of which are singletons. These records were also assigned to another study, of human thymus T cells.

What was sequenced was thymocytes. These receptors were taken from a girl in the first two years of life with a congenital heart defect.

This clone was recorded only once. The same CDR3 is also encoded by other DNA sequences in this sample. This chain joins TRBV19 and TRBJ2-7; 9 nucleotides agree with TRBD2. J gave up 4 bases and V 4 bases, and 2 bases lay outside the gene matches. This CDR3 contains 13 residues. Germline V gene sequence: CDR1 LNHDA, CDR2 SQIVND (reference sequence). CDR3 sequence: CASSSGGEYEQYF. The DNA for the CDR3 is TGTGCCAGTAGTAGCGGGGGGGAATACGAGCAGTACTTC.

The chain combines TRBV14 with TRBJ1-1; a weak D match, TRBD1 (5 bases). This CDR3 is built from 17 residues. The V gene lost 0 bases and the J gene lost 3 bases, with 17 bases spanning the gap. Germline CDR1 is SGHDN and CDR2 is FVKESK. Written as DNA, the CDR3 is TGTGCCAGCAGCCAAGATCGGCCAGGGCGCACCGACACTGAAGCTTTCTTT. The encoded protein is CASSQDRPGRTDTEAFF.